The 5 T cell receptor beta chains in this list originate from one sample, sequenced in a study of identical twins. Each CDR3 protein gets one entry after TCRdb re-called the 5' RACE reads with MiXCR. The sample lists 750,000 to 950,000 distinct CDR3 sequences; roughly an eighth were seen once. This sample was shared with a second study, whose subject was yellow fever vaccine responses in identical twins.

Sequencing was carried out using PBMCs. The receptors were gathered from a woman under 30 in good health.

This clonotype has at least ten counts. The chain combines TRBV5-1 with TRBJ2-7, with a tentative D call TRBD1 (6 bases). CDR1 SGHRS and CDR2 YFSETQ come from the germline V gene. This CDR3 region has 13 residues. Trimming stripped 2 bases from V and 7 bases from J, with 13 bases between. CDR3 sequence: CASSFETGDEQYF. The CDR3 DNA is TGCGCCAGCAGCTTCGAGACAGGAGATGAGCAGTACTTC.

The gene calls are TRBV20-1 and TRBJ1-1; no reliable D call. The CDR3 length is 13 residues. V gave up 6 bases and J gave up 0 bases, with 11 bases separating them. CDR1 is DFQATT and CDR2 is SNEGSKA in the germline V gene (reference sequence). CDR3 sequence reads: CSAPLRMNTEAFF. As DNA, the CDR3 is TGCAGTGCCCCATTGCGGATGAACACTGAAGCTTTCTTT.

This clonotype was seen only a few times. This chain connects TRBV5-1 to TRBJ2-1; D may be TRBD2 (5 bases). Trimming cost V 9 bases and J 0 bases, with 13 bases left between them. CDR3 size: 14 residues. From germline, CDR1 is SGHRS and CDR2 YFSETQ. CDR3: CATGRLYSYNEQFF. Here the CDR3 DNA reads TGCGCCACCGGAAGACTATACTCCTACAATGAGCAGTTCTTC.

The table lists this clonotype with a few counts. The CDR3 protein is CASSESPGSNEKLFF. The CDR3 DNA follows: TGTGCCAGCAGTGAATCGCCCGGGTCGAATGAAAAACTGTTTTTT. J is TRBJ1-4 and V is TRBV25-1; D is unresolved. This CDR3 has 15 residues. Trimming stripped 1 base from V and 5 bases from J, with 11 bases between. The germline CDR1 and CDR2 sequences are MGHDK and SYGVNS.

This clonotype was detected ten times or more. The chain recombines TRBV6-6 with TRBJ2-1; a possible D gene is TRBD2 (5 bases). Germline V lookup: CDR1 MNHNY, CDR2 SVGAGI (reference sequence). This CDR3 comprises 13 residues. Trimming took off 9 bases at V and 2 bases at J, with 11 bases between the two ends. The CDR3 bases are TGTGCCAGTTCCGGGGAACCCTACAATGAGCAGTTCTTC. Translating gives CASSGEPYNEQFF.